This T cell receptor (beta chain) was obtained from a study of blood T cell repertoires in COVID-19. Clones were sequenced by immunoSEQ multiplex PCR, and TCRdb holds only the in-frame ones, with some missing. Among about 270,000 clones listed, 88% were seen once. The ends were cut back, 5 bases at V and 0 bases at J, with 10 bases in the middle. Germline V lookup: CDR1 SGHTA, CDR2 FQGNSA. This CDR3 contains 15 residues. The receptor comes from a woman aged 50 to 60 who had recovered from COVID-19. Input material: PBMCs or T cells enriched from blood (not recorded which). The rearrangement joins TRBV7-2 to TRBJ1-4; no clear D. CDR3: CASSTHRATNEKLFF. The CDR3 nucleotides read TGTGCCAGCAGCACCCACAGAGCAACTAATGAAAAACTGTTTTTT.